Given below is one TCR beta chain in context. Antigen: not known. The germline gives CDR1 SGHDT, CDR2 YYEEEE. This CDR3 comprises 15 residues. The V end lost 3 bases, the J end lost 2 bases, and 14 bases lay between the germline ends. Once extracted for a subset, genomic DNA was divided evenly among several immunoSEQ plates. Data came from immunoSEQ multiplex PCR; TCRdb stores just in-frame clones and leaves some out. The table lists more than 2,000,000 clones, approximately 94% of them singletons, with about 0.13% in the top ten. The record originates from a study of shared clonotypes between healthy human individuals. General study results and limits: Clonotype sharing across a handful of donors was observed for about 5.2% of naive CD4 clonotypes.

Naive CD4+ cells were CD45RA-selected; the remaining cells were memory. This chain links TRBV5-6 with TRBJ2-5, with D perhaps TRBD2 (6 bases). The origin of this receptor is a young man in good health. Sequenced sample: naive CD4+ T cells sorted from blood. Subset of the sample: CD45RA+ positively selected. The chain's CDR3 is CASSSKVSGQETQYF. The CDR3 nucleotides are TGTGCCAGCAGCTCAAAAGTTAGCGGTCAAGAGACCCAGTACTTC.